Below are 8 T cell receptor beta chains sequenced from a single sample in a study of T-cell reconstitution after alpha-beta-depleted transplantation in children. Using unique molecular identifiers, the investigators prepared the TCRbeta library. MiXCR, run by TCRdb on the PCR reads, gives a single entry per CDR3 protein. The sample lists about 290,000 distinct CDR3 sequences; over 9.5% were seen once. The material was PBMCs, obtained before TCRalphabeta/CD19-depleted stem cell transplant. These receptors all stem from a boy under two years old with acute myeloid leukemia, due to receive a stem cell transplant.

By share, this clonotype counts as large. V and J are TRBV20-1 and TRBJ1-1; possibly TRBD1 for D (5 bases). Germline loops: CDR1 DFQATT, CDR2 SNEGSKA (reference sequence). Trimming took 3 bases from V and 3 from J, leaving 14 bases between them. The CDR3 totals 14 residues. This CDR3 is CSASLGVGDTEAFF. Written as DNA, the CDR3 is TGCAGTGCTAGTCTAGGGGTGGGGGACACTGAAGCTTTCTTT.

This clonotype came up many times. This chain links TRBV5-1 with TRBJ2-4; D unclear. This CDR3 has 13 amino acids. Trimming stripped 3 bases from V and 6 bases from J, with 10 bases between. Per the germline V gene, CDR1 is SGHRS and CDR2 is YFSETQ. The CDR3: CASSSSNINIQYF. CDR3 in DNA: TGCGCCAGCAGCTCCTCTAACATAAACATTCAGTACTTC.

This clonotype has at least ten counts. The rearrangement links TRBV2 to TRBJ2-5; the D gene is possibly TRBD1 (5 bases). CDR1 is SNHLY, CDR2 FYNNEI, per germline. This CDR3 is 15 amino acids long. Trimming removed 2 bases from V and 4 bases from J, with 14 bases in between. As DNA, the CDR3 is TGTGCCAGCAGTGAAATAGGCTTTACAGGAGAGACCCAGTACTTC. Amino acid sequence: CASSEIGFTGETQYF.

This clonotype was picked up one time. This may be a read error: a much more frequent sequence differs by one nucleotide. The chain is built from TRBV3-1 and TRBJ2-3, with 10 nucleotides matching TRBD2. The CDR3 loop spans 16 amino acids. The germline V gene has CDR1 LGHDT and CDR2 YNNKEL (reference sequence). The CDR3 is CASCQRLLAGTDTQYF. In nucleotides, the CDR3 is TGTGCCAGCTGCCAGCGGCTACTAGCGGGGACAGATACGCAGTATTTT.

Ten or more counts support this clonotype. This chain uses TRBV7-8 with TRBJ2-1; the match to TRBD2 covers 13 bases. CDR1 and CDR2 from the germline V gene are SGHVS and FQNEAQ. This CDR3 spans 16 amino acids. After removal of 2 bases from V and 5 bases from J, the junction contained 3 bases not matched to a gene. As DNA, the CDR3 is TGTGCCAGCAGCTTACGGGGACTAGCGGGAAACAATGAGCAGTTCTTC. As protein: CASSLRGLAGNNEQFF.

This clonotype showed up many times. The chain employs TRBV28 and TRBJ2-5; D possibly corresponds to TRBD1 (6 bases). Germline CDR1 MDHEN, CDR2 SYDVKM. Trimming took 0 bases from V and 4 from J, leaving 15 bases between them. The CDR3 is 16 residues long. The CDR3 here is CASSLWDRGGRETQYF. CDR3 nucleotides: TGTGCCAGCAGTTTATGGGACAGAGGGGGTCGAGAGACCCAGTACTTC.

The table lists this clonotype with many counts. The chain joins TRBV29-1 to TRBJ1-3, with D unclear. Germline values: CDR1 SQVTM, CDR2 ANQGSEA. This CDR3 comprises 13 residues. Deletions cut 6 bases from V and 4 bases from J, with 13 bases between. CDR3 nucleotide sequence: TGCAGCGTCTGCCTAGGCCTAGGAAACACCATATATTTT. It yields the protein CSVCLGLGNTIYF.

This clonotype was seen at least ten times. The rearrangement uses TRBV5-8 and TRBJ2-7; 9 nucleotides line up with TRBD1. This CDR3 is 13 amino acids long. Germline lookup yields CDR1 SGHTS and CDR2 YDEGEE. V trimming: 3 bases; J trimming: 5 bases; junction bases outside the gene matches: 3. CDR3 sequence: CASSYDRGDEQYF. DNA of the CDR3: TGTGCCAGCAGCTATGACAGGGGGGACGAGCAGTACTTC.